This T cell receptor (beta chain) was profiled in a study of cytomegalovirus exposure and HLA in healthy donors. Across the study: The study's early data release held roughly 91 million unique TCRs from HLA-typed donors. Regarding the study as a whole: From TCR beta sequences, most subjects' HLA-A and HLA-B alleles were reportedly predicted accurately. CMV serostatus was the sole immune exposure information available. It was shown in a later analysis that HLA-associated TCR beta chains were more clonally expanded than other, equally common chains.

Primers for the PCR totalled 60 Vbeta and 13 Jbeta. Only in-frame clones appear in the TCRdb table, and some are missing; sequencing was by immunoSEQ multiplex PCR. Seen here are over 150,000 clones, more than 75% observed once, and the top ten hold around 5.6%. Remarks on this clone: What it binds is unknown.

V lost 3 bases, J lost 3 bases, and 13 bases lay in between. The CDR3 totals 15 residues. Germline CDR1 SGHRS, CDR2 YFSETQ. Sequences were obtained from PBMCs. This receptor was taken from a woman aged 40-49 years in good health and CMV-seropositive. The V gene is TRBV5-1, the J gene TRBJ1-5, with D possibly matching TRBD1 (5 bases). CDR3 bases: TGCGCCAGCAGCTACGACAGTGAGAACAATCAGCCCCAGCATTTT. As protein: CASSYDSENNQPQHF. Full variable domain (missing parts from reference TRBV5-1 and TRBJ1-5): KAGVTQTPRYLIKTRGQQVTLSCSPISGHRSVSWYQQTPGQGLQFLFEYFSETQRNKGNFPGRFSGRQFSNSRSEMNVSTLELGDSALYLCASSYDSENNQPQHFGDGTRLSIL.